This is a list of T cell receptor beta chains from one sample in a study of blood T cells in healthy people across ages. TCRdb recomputed calls from the 5' RACE reads with MiXCR, one row per CDR3 protein. Of approximately 900,000 distinct CDR3 sequences in the sample, approximately 32% are singletons; the top ten hold roughly a tenth. This same sample was also taken into another study, of T cells of mothers and their children.

The sample taken for sequencing was blood. These receptors were obtained from a woman between 40 and 55 years old in good health. CDR3s include the opening cysteine and the closing phenylalanine or tryptophan. D genes are given only for firm matches. Clone size is shown for a subset of rows, as once, few, many or a class of expanded clone.

size	D	V	J	DNA	CDR3
few	TRBD1	TRBV7-9	TRBJ1-1	TGTGCCAGCAGCTTAGCGCGAGGGGGCGATCCGGCCGACACTGAAGCTTTCTTT	CASSLARGGDPADTEAFF
many	NA	TRBV5-1	TRBJ2-1	TGCGCCAGCAGCTTGGCCCTAGTAACGGGCAATGAGCAGTTCTTC	CASSLALVTGNEQFF
few	TRBD2	TRBV10-2	TRBJ2-3	TGCGCCAGCAGTGAGACATGGACTAGCGGGGGTCCGGATACGCAGTATTTT	CASSETWTSGGPDTQYF
few	NA	TRBV12-3/TRBV12-4	TRBJ1-5	TGTGCCGGCAGTTTAGCCCCGAGGGCGGCGGGCAATCAGCCCCAGCATTTT	CAGSLAPRAAGNQPQHF
once	NA	TRBV12-3/TRBV12-4	TRBJ1-3	TGTGCCAGCACCTTCGGAATATCTGGAAACACCATATATTTT	CASTFGISGNTIYF
NA	NA	TRBV10-3	TRBJ1-4	TGTGCCATCAGTTTTGAGGGGGAAAAACTGTTTTTT	CAISFEGEKLFF
few	TRBD1	TRBV29-1	TRBJ1-5	TGCAGCGTCGTACAGGGGGCGCCTGGCAATCAGCCCCAGCATTTT	CSVVQGAPGNQPQHF
few	NA	TRBV5-1	TRBJ2-7	TGCGCCAGCAGCTTGGTCCAGGGATCAGGCAACGAGCAGTACTTC	CASSLVQGSGNEQYF
NA	NA	TRBV5-1	TRBJ2-6	TGCGCCAGCAGAGCGATCTCTGGGGCCAACGTCCGGACTTTC	CASRAISGANVRTF
many	NA	TRBV24-1	TRBJ1-1	TGTGCCACCAGTGATTCCAGGGAGAACACTGAAGCTTTCTTT	CATSDSRENTEAFF
few	TRBD1	TRBV29-1	TRBJ2-1	TGCAGCGCGGGACAGGGTGGTGAGTACAATGAGCAGTTCTTC	CSAGQGGEYNEQFF
NA	NA	TRBV20-1	TRBJ1-4	TGCAGTGCTCAGCCCCGGACAACTAATGAAAAACTGTTTTTT	CSAQPRTTNEKLFF
NA	NA	TRBV19	TRBJ2-3	TGTGCCAGTAGTATAGATCTTGGGAGCACAGATACGCAGTATTTT	CASSIDLGSTDTQYF
NA	TRBD1	TRBV9	TRBJ1-5	TGTGCCAGCAGCGCTCGGACAGGGGGCTTGAGCAATCAGCCCCAGCATTTT	CASSARTGGLSNQPQHF
few	NA	TRBV7-8	TRBJ2-1	TGTGCCGGGCGGGTGGCGGGGGCCTCCTACAATGAGCAGTTCTTC	CAGRVAGASYNEQFF